These T cell receptor beta chains were read from a single sample in a study of blood T cell repertoires in COVID-19. Clones were sequenced by immunoSEQ multiplex PCR, and TCRdb holds only the in-frame ones, with some missing. The repertoire holds some 150,000 clones, 80% to 90% seen once, with approximately 2.8% in the top ten. The sequencing sample was made of peripheral blood. These receptors came from a woman aged 55 to 70 with active COVID-19. CDR3s include the opening cysteine and the closing phenylalanine or tryptophan. The D gene is left open where the match is weak. Clone size is shown for a subset of rows, as once, few, many or a class of expanded clone.

TRBJ2-4 . TRBV6-6 TRBD1 CASRGQVIAKNIQYF TGTGCCAGCAGAGGACAGGTTATAGCCAAAAACATTCAGTACTTC
TRBJ2-3 . TRBV5-1 . CASSLSGGMSDTQYF TGCGCCAGCAGCCTTTCTGGGGGCATGTCGGATACGCAGTATTTT
TRBJ2-1 . TRBV30 . CAWSSDEQFF TGTGCCTGGAGTTCGGATGAGCAGTTCTTC
TRBJ2-5 once TRBV29-1 TRBD1 CSVESFQGARETQYF TGCAGCGTTGAAAGCTTTCAGGGGGCGAGGGAGACCCAGTACTTC
TRBJ2-6 . TRBV24-1 . CATSPADYSGANVLTF TGTGCCACCAGCCCAGCGGATTACTCTGGGGCCAACGTCCTGACTTTC
TRBJ2-3 . TRBV7-9 . CASSFRGGTTDTQYF TGTGCCAGCAGCTTCCGTGGCGGTACGACAGATACGCAGTATTTT
TRBJ2-7 few TRBV6-5 TRBD2 CASSYRPGLAGGTEYF TGTGCCAGCAGTTACCGTCCGGGACTAGCGGGAGGTACGGAGTACTTC
TRBJ2-7 few TRBV4-1 TRBD1 CASSQVSGQGYEQYF TGCGCCAGCAGCCAAGTATCGGGACAGGGTTACGAGCAGTACTTC
TRBJ1-2 . TRBV5-6 . CASSLALTGPRGGYTF TGTGCCAGCAGCTTGGCCCTGACAGGCCCGAGGGGTGGCTACACCTTC
TRBJ1-5 . TRBV30 . CAWGPFGAHQPQHF TGTGCCTGGGGGCCTTTTGGGGCGCATCAGCCCCAGCATTTT
TRBJ1-4 . TRBV7-6 . CASSLGGVGEKLFF TGTGCCAGCAGCTTAGGGGGCGTAGGTGAAAAACTGTTTTTT
TRBJ1-2 . TRBV28 TRBD1 CASSQRTGSGYGYTF TGTGCCAGCAGTCAACGGACAGGGAGCGGCTATGGCTACACCTTC
TRBJ1-4 . TRBV2 . CASSDTPRGGEKLFF TGTGCCAGCAGTGATACCCCGAGAGGTGGTGAAAAACTGTTTTTT
TRBJ1-6 . TRBV19 . CASSYSGRGSPLHF TGTGCCAGTAGTTATTCCGGAAGGGGGTCACCCCTCCACTTT
TRBJ1-2 once TRBV12-3/TRBV12-4 . CASSFLGQSGYTF TGTGCCAGCAGTTTCCTCGGACAGTCGGGCTACACCTTC
TRBJ1-4 . TRBV4-2 . CASSQDRATNEKLFF TGTGCCAGCAGCCAAGATCGGGCAACTAATGAAAAACTGTTTTTT
TRBJ2-2 . TRBV7-2 . CASSLALRDWGPGELFF TGTGCCAGCAGCTTAGCCCTCCGGGACTGGGGACCCGGGGAGCTGTTTTTT
TRBJ2-7 . TRBV28 . CASSFGGPSSYEQYF TGTGCCAGCAGTTTCGGGGGTCCGAGCTCCTACGAGCAGTACTTC
TRBJ1-1 . TRBV6-5 . CASSSRDTNTEAFF TGTGCCAGCAGTTCCCGGGACACTAACACTGAAGCTTTCTTT
TRBJ1-2 . TRBV18 TRBD1 CASSPSGTGNYGYTF TGTGCCAGCTCACCATCCGGGACAGGGAACTATGGCTACACCTTC
TRBJ2-7 . TRBV7-2 TRBD2 CASSLERGAYEQYF TGTGCCAGCAGCTTAGAGCGGGGGGCCTACGAGCAGTACTTC
TRBJ2-3 once TRBV6-2/TRBV6-3 . CASSYTSYTDTQYF TGTGCCAGCAGTTACACCAGTTACACAGATACGCAGTATTTT
TRBJ1-4 . TRBV10-3 . CAISPLGANEKLFF TGTGCCATCAGTCCCTTAGGGGCTAATGAAAAACTGTTTTTT
TRBJ1-2 . TRBV5-8 . CASSPWTVGGYTF TGTGCCAGCAGCCCGTGGACAGTGGGGGGCTACACCTTC
TRBJ2-1 . TRBV27 TRBD2 CASSLQLADYNEQFF TGTGCCAGCAGTTTACAACTAGCGGACTACAATGAGCAGTTCTTC
TRBJ2-2 . TRBV2 TRBD2 CASKPGLLDGELFF TGTGCCAGCAAACCGGGACTACTGGACGGGGAGCTGTTTTTT
TRBJ2-7 many TRBV15 . CATSGPRGYEQYF TGTGCCACCAGCGGGCCCAGGGGCTACGAGCAGTACTTC
TRBJ2-7 . TRBV5-4 TRBD2 CASSWTSGGTYEQYF TGTGCCAGCAGCTGGACTAGCGGGGGGACCTACGAGCAGTACTTC
TRBJ1-1 . TRBV19 . CATTDSLTEAFF TGTGCCACAACAGACAGCCTCACTGAAGCTTTCTTT
TRBJ2-2 . TRBV2 TRBD1 CARRQGIGNTGELFF TGTGCCAGGAGACAGGGAATTGGGAACACCGGGGAGCTGTTTTTT
TRBJ2-1 . TRBV7-8 TRBD2 CASSLALTRGTRSYNEQFF TGTGCCAGCAGCTTAGCGTTAACGAGGGGGACTAGATCCTACAATGAGCAGTTCTTC
TRBJ1-6 . TRBV7-2 . CASSLAGSFNSPLHF TGTGCCAGCAGCTTAGCGGGCAGTTTTAATTCACCCCTCCACTTT
TRBJ2-1 . TRBV7-3 TRBD2 CASRKSGTSGKKAFF TGTGCCAGCAGGAAATCGGGGACTAGCGGGAAGAAGGCGTTCTTC
TRBJ2-5 once TRBV6-6 . CASSYPGHLGGTQYF TGTGCCAGCAGTTACCCTGGACATCTCGGGGGGACCCAGTACTTC
TRBJ2-1 . TRBV7-6 . CASSSAVSGSLVVNEQFF TGTGCCAGCAGCTCCGCGGTGAGCGGGTCCCTGGTTGTCAATGAGCAGTTCTTC
TRBJ1-6 . TRBV7-8 TRBD1 CASSPQGWNSPLHF TGTGCCAGCAGCCCACAGGGGTGGAATTCACCCCTCCACTTT
TRBJ2-1 . TRBV9 TRBD2 CASSVGTSGRSNEQFF TGTGCCAGCAGCGTAGGGACTAGCGGGAGGAGTAATGAGCAGTTCTTC
TRBJ1-3 . TRBV28 TRBD1 CASSFADREGNTIYF TGTGCCAGCAGTTTCGCGGACAGGGAGGGAAACACCATATATTTT
TRBJ1-6 . TRBV7-8 . CASSRSGGHRSSPLHF TGTGCCAGCAGCCGATCCGGGGGTCATCGCTCTTCACCCCTCCACTTT
TRBJ2-1 . TRBV7-2 . CASSFDPRSYNEQFF TGTGCCAGCAGCTTTGATCCGCGGTCCTACAATGAGCAGTTCTTC
TRBJ1-3 . TRBV5-1 . CASRWGDRGTIYF TGCGCCAGCCGTTGGGGGGATCGAGGCACCATATATTTT
TRBJ2-7 . TRBV18 . CASSPPAGGNYEQYF TGTGCCAGCTCACCACCGGCAGGGGGGAACTACGAGCAGTACTTC
TRBJ1-2 few TRBV28 . CASSIQALLDYGYTF TGTGCCAGCAGTATACAGGCTCTGCTAGACTATGGCTACACCTTC
TRBJ1-2 . TRBV25-1 . CASSEPQLTGNYGYTF TGTGCCAGCAGTGAACCGCAACTCACAGGGAACTATGGCTACACCTTC
TRBJ2-1 . TRBV6-2/TRBV6-3 . CASSYVREQFF TGTGCCAGCAGTTACGTTCGGGAGCAGTTCTTC
TRBJ2-5 . TRBV28 TRBD1 CASSSDQGAETQYF TGTGCCAGCAGCTCGGATCAGGGGGCAGAGACCCAGTACTTC
TRBJ2-3 . TRBV12-3/TRBV12-4 . CASSFSETDTQYF TGTGCCAGCAGTTTTTCGGAGACAGATACGCAGTATTTT
TRBJ1-3 . TRBV4-1 . CASSQDSDGAGNTIYF TGCGCCAGCAGCCAAGACTCTGACGGGGCTGGAAACACCATATATTTT
TRBJ1-1 . TRBV28 . CASSSGHLNTEAFF TGTGCCAGCAGTTCGGGACACCTGAACACTGAAGCTTTCTTT
TRBJ2-1 . TRBV5-1 TRBD2 CASSFTSGPANEQFF TGCGCCAGCAGCTTTACTAGCGGGCCTGCGAATGAGCAGTTCTTC
TRBJ2-3 . TRBV7-2 TRBD2 CASSVSAGGGTDTQYF TGTGCCAGCAGCGTTTCAGCGGGAGGGGGCACAGATACGCAGTATTTT
TRBJ2-2 . TRBV3-1/TRBV3-2 . CASSPLSGASGELFF TGTGCCAGCAGCCCCCTATCAGGGGCGTCCGGGGAGCTGTTTTTT
TRBJ2-3 once TRBV7-9 . CASSLRSQGDTQYF TGTGCCAGCAGCTTACGTAGTCAGGGAGATACGCAGTATTTT
TRBJ2-7 . TRBV18 . CASSPAALQAEQYF TGTGCCAGCTCCCCGGCAGCCCTTCAGGCCGAGCAGTACTTC
TRBJ2-7 . TRBV5-1 TRBD1 CASSGQPGQGLYEQYF TGCGCCAGCAGCGGCCAACCGGGACAGGGGCTATACGAGCAGTACTTC
TRBJ1-2 . TRBV7-9 . CASSLSLGSGYGYTF TGTGCCAGCAGCTTATCCCTGGGCAGCGGCTATGGCTACACCTTC
TRBJ1-1 once TRBV18 . CASSPTTVSSGFAEAFF TGTGCCAGCTCACCAACGACAGTTTCGTCCGGGTTCGCTGAAGCTTTCTTT
TRBJ2-1 . TRBV9 TRBD2 CASSVGASGRVNEQFF TGTGCCAGCAGCGTAGGTGCTAGCGGGAGGGTGAATGAGCAGTTCTTC
TRBJ1-1 once TRBV6-2/TRBV6-3 . CASSYEEVGMNTEAFF TGTGCCAGCAGTTACGAGGAGGTGGGGATGAACACTGAAGCTTTCTTT
TRBJ2-7 . TRBV28 TRBD1 CASSSRHRGFSNEQYF TGTGCCAGCAGTTCTCGCCACAGGGGCTTCAGCAACGAGCAGTACTTC